This record covers a single TCR beta chain. Antigen unknown. Unique molecular identifiers were used to barcode this TCRbeta library. TCRdb used MiXCR to reprocess the PCR reads, holding one entry per CDR3 protein. The sample gives 450,000 to 600,000 distinct CDR3 sequences, 10% to 15% of which show up once; over 2% is in the top ten. The CDR3 loop spans 19 amino acids. The record originates from a study of T-cell reconstitution after alpha-beta-depleted transplantation in children. Study outcomes and limitations: By about two months after transplant, alpha-beta T cells reportedly arose from several hundred graft clones that had expanded.

The receptor's source is a male patient between 10 and 17 years old who had a stem cell transplant for acute myeloid leukemia, so the T cells may come from the graft donor. The input for sequencing was PBMCs, mostly from graft donor cells, taken 360 days after TCRalphabeta/CD19-depleted stem cell transplant. The chain carries TRBV21-1 and TRBJ2-7; the DNA was not compared with TRBD1, the D call given in the table. TRBV21-1 is a pseudogene locus. The CDR3: CASSKPTGTGGRLGYEQYF. The CDR3 DNA follows: TGTGCCAGCAGCAAACCAACCGGGACAGGGGGCCGGTTGGGCTACGAGCAGTACTTC.